This TCR beta chain stems from a study of blood T cell repertoires in COVID-19. Across the whole study: The United States, Italy and Spain were the sources of the acute and convalescent COVID-19 samples. The analysed material was cDNA or gDNA that came from T cells, B-cell-depleted T cells, or PBMCs.

CDR3 size: 14 residues. Germline V CDR1 and CDR2: SGHVS, FNYEAQ. V shed 5 bases, J shed 9 bases, and the junction held 9 bases outside the gene matches. Authors' methods: It was from reference gene primer amplification that nucleated cell counts were estimated. Profiled with immunoSEQ multiplex PCR; TCRdb holds only in-frame clones, not every one. Clonal size and the V and J genes are those of that table, whereas D and trimming came from the DNA. This sample has roughly 440,000 clones; 88% occur once, and the top ten carry roughly 12%. Sequenced material: peripheral blood. This chain uses TRBV7-6 with TRBJ2-2, with TRBD1 identical over 7 bases. The receptor was derived from a woman aged 45-65 years with COVID-19, enrolled during active disease. The CDR3: CASSPDRNGRELFF. The CDR3 nucleotides read TGTGCCAGCAGCCCGGACAGGAACGGACGGGAGCTGTTTTTT.